The rows below give T cell receptor beta chains drawn from one sample of a study of T cell responses to AZD1222 COVID-19 vaccine. Using immunoSEQ multiplex PCR, the repertoire was profiled, and TCRdb retains in-frame clones only, with some absent. The sample has fewer than 180,000 clones, 92% seen once; the top ten hold approximately 3.4%. Sequenced material: peripheral blood, taken 28 days after the second AZD1222 dose. The receptors shown here come from an adult who received the AZD1222 COVID-19 vaccine. Each CDR3 is given with its conserved first and last residue. A D gene is named only where the DNA matches it firmly. Clone size is given for some rows only: seen once, a few or many times, or a class if the clone is expanded.

j_gene: TRBJ1-5; len: 17; v_gene: TRBV14; abundance: NA; d_gene: NA; CDR3nt: TGTGCCAGCAGCCAAGATATTAGGAGTTTAAGCAATCAGCCCCAGCATTTT; CDR3aa: CASSQDIRSLSNQPQHF
j_gene: TRBJ1-6; len: 13; v_gene: TRBV28; abundance: NA; d_gene: NA; CDR3nt: TGTGCGCGAGACCGTGAGGTTAATTCACCCCTCCACTTT; CDR3aa: CARDREVNSPLHF
j_gene: TRBJ1-5; len: 19; v_gene: TRBV28; abundance: NA; d_gene: NA; CDR3nt: TGTGCCAGCAGTGGCCTCTCTTTGCGAGGGGATAAACGCAATCAGCCCCAGCATTTT; CDR3aa: CASSGLSLRGDKRNQPQHF
j_gene: TRBJ1-1; len: 15; v_gene: TRBV7-3; abundance: NA; d_gene: NA; CDR3nt: TGTGCCAGCAGCTTTGGCCCGGGGGCCAGGACTGAAGCTTTCTTT; CDR3aa: CASSFGPGARTEAFF
j_gene: TRBJ1-1; len: 12; v_gene: TRBV28; abundance: NA; d_gene: NA; CDR3nt: TGTGCCAGCACTTGGGGGAACACTGAAGCTTTCTTT; CDR3aa: CASTWGNTEAFF
j_gene: TRBJ2-5; len: 15; v_gene: TRBV18; abundance: NA; d_gene: NA; CDR3nt: TGTGCCAGCTCCGTAGGGGGACCGCCTCAAGAGACCCAGTACTTC; CDR3aa: CASSVGGPPQETQYF
j_gene: TRBJ1-2; len: 15; v_gene: TRBV6-5; abundance: NA; d_gene: TRBD1; CDR3nt: TGTGCCAGCAGTTACCGGACGACAGGGGGTAGGGGCTACACCTTC; CDR3aa: CASSYRTTGGRGYTF
j_gene: TRBJ2-7; len: 13; v_gene: TRBV12-3/TRBV12-4; abundance: NA; d_gene: NA; CDR3nt: TGTGCCAGCATCGGGGGCTCGCCCAGGGAGCAGTACTTC; CDR3aa: CASIGGSPREQYF
j_gene: TRBJ2-5; len: 16; v_gene: TRBV9; abundance: NA; d_gene: TRBD2; CDR3nt: TGTGCCAGCAGCGTTTACCCTAGCGGGAGCTCGGAGACCCAGTACTTC; CDR3aa: CASSVYPSGSSETQYF
j_gene: TRBJ2-3; len: 18; v_gene: TRBV28; abundance: NA; d_gene: NA; CDR3nt: TGTGCCAGCAGTTTTTATCCCGGGAATGAGGCTAACACAGATACGCAGTATTTT; CDR3aa: CASSFYPGNEANTDTQYF
j_gene: TRBJ2-7; len: 14; v_gene: TRBV7-2; abundance: NA; d_gene: NA; CDR3nt: TGTGCCAGCAGCTTTTCCGGGCAAGCCTACGAGCAGTACTTC; CDR3aa: CASSFSGQAYEQYF
j_gene: TRBJ1-1; len: 12; v_gene: TRBV12-3/TRBV12-4; abundance: NA; d_gene: NA; CDR3nt: TGTGCCAGCAGTTTTCTGGACACTGAAGCTTTCTTT; CDR3aa: CASSFLDTEAFF
j_gene: TRBJ1-4; len: 13; v_gene: TRBV2; abundance: NA; d_gene: NA; CDR3nt: TGTGCCAGCAGTGCGTCGATGAATGAAAAACTGTTTTTT; CDR3aa: CASSASMNEKLFF
j_gene: TRBJ2-5; len: 18; v_gene: TRBV5-6; abundance: NA; d_gene: TRBD2; CDR3nt: TGTGCCAGCAGCTCTTTGGGGGCCGTAGCGGGAGGATTAGAGACCCAGTACTTC; CDR3aa: CASSSLGAVAGGLETQYF
j_gene: TRBJ1-1; len: 16; v_gene: TRBV4-1; abundance: NA; d_gene: NA; CDR3nt: TGCGCCAGCAGCCAGGGTTCGACGTCAAGCAACACTGAAGCTTTCTTT; CDR3aa: CASSQGSTSSNTEAFF
j_gene: TRBJ1-6; len: 15; v_gene: TRBV27; abundance: NA; d_gene: NA; CDR3nt: TGTGCCAGCAGTTTTTCGCAGGCTTTGAATTCACCCCTCCACTTT; CDR3aa: CASSFSQALNSPLHF
j_gene: TRBJ1-3; len: 16; v_gene: TRBV2; abundance: NA; d_gene: TRBD1; CDR3nt: TGTGCCAGCAGTAGGGACAGGCCACGCTCTGGAAACACCATATATTTT; CDR3aa: CASSRDRPRSGNTIYF
j_gene: TRBJ2-5; len: 15; v_gene: TRBV7-2; abundance: NA; d_gene: NA; CDR3nt: TGTGCCAGCAGCCGGATTAGCGGAGCGCAAGAGACCCAGTACTTC; CDR3aa: CASSRISGAQETQYF
j_gene: TRBJ2-1; len: 17; v_gene: TRBV7-9; abundance: NA; d_gene: TRBD1; CDR3nt: TGTGCCAGCCAAGCTCCAGAAGGACAGGCAAACTCCAATGAGCAGTTCTTC; CDR3aa: CASQAPEGQANSNEQFF
j_gene: TRBJ2-2; len: 19; v_gene: TRBV18; abundance: NA; d_gene: NA; CDR3nt: TGTGCCAGCTCACGAACCTTATATGGGACAACTTCGGGGACCGGGGAGCTGTTTTTT; CDR3aa: CASSRTLYGTTSGTGELFF
j_gene: TRBJ2-3; len: 15; v_gene: TRBV5-8; abundance: NA; d_gene: NA; CDR3nt: TGTGCCAGCAGCTTCAGTGGAGATAGCACAGATACGCAGTATTTT; CDR3aa: CASSFSGDSTDTQYF
j_gene: TRBJ1-1; len: 14; v_gene: TRBV3-1/TRBV3-2; abundance: NA; d_gene: TRBD1; CDR3nt: TGTGCCACCACCGGACAGGGGGCGCCCACTGAAGCTTTCTTT; CDR3aa: CATTGQGAPTEAFF
j_gene: TRBJ1-4; len: 16; v_gene: TRBV4-1; abundance: NA; d_gene: NA; CDR3nt: TGCGCCAGCAGCCAAGATCCTCTGGTTACTAATGAAAAACTGTTTTTT; CDR3aa: CASSQDPLVTNEKLFF
j_gene: TRBJ2-7; len: 13; v_gene: TRBV7-9; abundance: NA; d_gene: TRBD2; CDR3nt: TGTGCCAGCAGCACTAGCGGGGGCTACGAGCAGTACTTC; CDR3aa: CASSTSGGYEQYF
j_gene: TRBJ1-3; len: 13; v_gene: TRBV10-3; abundance: NA; d_gene: NA; CDR3nt: TGTGCCATCAGGAACTCGACAGGAAACACCATATATTTT; CDR3aa: CAIRNSTGNTIYF
j_gene: TRBJ1-3; len: 16; v_gene: TRBV3-1/TRBV3-2; abundance: NA; d_gene: TRBD1; CDR3nt: TGTGCCAGCAGCCAGCCGACAGGGGGCTTTGGAAACACCATATATTTT; CDR3aa: CASSQPTGGFGNTIYF
j_gene: TRBJ2-3; len: 15; v_gene: TRBV7-2; abundance: NA; d_gene: NA; CDR3nt: TGTGCCAGCAGCTTAGCGGCGGGGAGCACAGATACGCAGTATTTT; CDR3aa: CASSLAAGSTDTQYF
j_gene: TRBJ2-5; len: 16; v_gene: TRBV7-3; abundance: once; d_gene: TRBD1; CDR3nt: TGTGCCAGCAGCCCCCAGGGTACAGGGGGCGAAGAGACCCAGTACTTC; CDR3aa: CASSPQGTGGEETQYF
j_gene: TRBJ2-3; len: 14; v_gene: TRBV5-1; abundance: NA; d_gene: NA; CDR3nt: TGCGCCAGCAGCGTAGGGACTTTCACAGATACGCAGTATTTT; CDR3aa: CASSVGTFTDTQYF